This entry lists 5 T cell receptor beta chains sequenced from one sample in a study of beta chain features in type 1 diabetes. Notes on the study in general: Among patients with Type 1 diabetes, TCRB CDR3s were moderately but significantly shorter in every one of the four CD4+ subsets.

As every portion of the isolated RNA was reverse transcribed, the sequencing read expressed TCRB transcripts. Repertoires were generated with immunoSEQ multiplex PCR, while TCRdb's copy carries only in-frame clones and drops some. The sample lists about 170,000 clones; over 6% were seen once. These receptors are not linked to any known antigen. The sample was central memory CD4+ T cells from blood. These receptors all stem from a man in his late teens or twenties with type 1 diabetes.

This clone has just a few counts. The CDR3 DNA sequence: TGTGCCAGCAGCCGCCCCGACAGTAACTATGGCTACACCTTC. Its translation: CASSRPDSNYGYTF. This chain joins TRBV5-6 and TRBJ1-2; D perhaps matches TRBD1 (5 bases). The CDR3 runs to 14 residues. Germline-derived CDR1 and CDR2 are SGHDT and YYEEEE. V lost 4 bases and J lost 1, with 11 bases in between.

This clone was counted a few times. In DNA, the CDR3 is TGCGCCAGCAGCCAACAGGGTCCGCCTGGGGCCAACGTCCTGACTTTC. Protein: CASSQQGPPGANVLTF. The chain carries TRBV4-3 and TRBJ2-6; weak D call: TRBD1 (5 bases). The length of the CDR3 is 16 residues. Trimming removed 2 bases from V and 2 bases from J, with 10 bases in between. CDR1 is LGHNA, CDR2 YSLEER, per germline.

This clone was seen a handful of times. The V and J genes are TRBV30 and TRBJ1-4, with 8 bases identical to TRBD1. Germline lookup yields CDR1 GTSNPN and CDR2 SVGIG (reference sequence). Trimming cost V 1 base and J 8 bases; bases outside gene matches: 3. There are 13 residues in the CDR3. The CDR3 DNA sequence: TGTGCCTGGAGTGAGACAGGGGTCGAAAAACTGTTTTTT. Translating gives CAWSETGVEKLFF.

V is TRBV7-2 and J is TRBJ2-3; 9 bases are a match to TRBD2. V shed 5 bases, J shed 5 bases, and the junction held 8 bases outside the gene matches. Germline V gives CDR1 SGHTA, CDR2 FQGNSA. There are 15 residues in the CDR3. CDR3 sequence (DNA): TGTGCCAGCAGCCACGCCAGCGGGAGGAAAGATACGCAGTATTTT. Translated, it gives CASSHASGRKDTQYF.

There are many counts of this clone. The chain carries TRBV4-3 and TRBJ1-1, with 8 positions matching TRBD1. Unmatched junction bases numbered 5, after V lost 4 bases and J lost 1 base. The CDR3 contains 15 residues. Germline V gene data show CDR1 as LGHNA and CDR2 as YSLEER. The CDR3 sequence: CASSRRTGRNTEAFF. The CDR3 nucleotides read TGCGCCAGCAGCCGGCGGACAGGGAGGAACACTGAAGCTTTCTTT.